These T cell receptor beta chains were read from a single sample in a study of shared clonotypes between healthy human individuals. Sequencing used immunoSEQ multiplex PCR; TCRdb keeps in-frame clones, though not all of them. The table records about 680,000 clones, about 90% of them present only once. What was sequenced was naive CD8+ T cells sorted from blood. These receptors were collected from a man aged 25 to 45 in good health. Each CDR3 is given with its conserved first and last residue.

V gene,CDR3 protein
TRBV4-1,CASSQEVRQGVVGNEQFF
TRBV11-2,CASSPQITYEQYF
TRBV6-1,CASSYRGEQYF
TRBV25-1,CASSPLAGELQETQYF
TRBV7-9,CASQGQGIRQPQHF
TRBV11-2,CASSLVTSSYEQYF
TRBV19,CASSPGQGAYEQYF
TRBV10-3,CATSHREPQETQYF
TRBV6-5,CASSYSGPDTQYF
TRBV2,CASSEAAPSYEQYF
TRBV11-3,CASSLSPSRELFF
TRBV28,CASSLALFTGYTF
TRBV15,CATSRDRGGEDEQYF
TRBV7-9,CASSLARGATNEKLFF
TRBV10-3,CAIRSTGAHQETQYF
TRBV4-3,CASSQDFLGIQPQHF
TRBV7-8,CASSLAGTGVNTEAFF
TRBV15,CATSRETGSEETQYF
TRBV10-2,CASSDDRNTNYGYTF
TRBV29-1,CSVLGGQGSRPDTEAFF
TRBV27,CASSLYRGAHEQYF
TRBV5-4,CASSLWGGLADREQYF
TRBV14,CASSQDTTNYGYTF
TRBV6-6,CASRASNEQFF
TRBV28,CASSYRDSSSYEQYF
TRBV15,CATSRYRDQSPEAFF
TRBV7-9,CASSPGITGELFF
TRBV7-9,CASTDAQGPNEKLFF
TRBV10-1,CASSRTSSGDTQYF
TRBV15,CATSRVEGTHNEKLFF
TRBV7-9,CASSPVRTGGGNTGELFF
TRBV15,CATSGGPYNEQFF
TRBV14,CASSKTSGGIYEQYF
TRBV7-8,CASSLTGGPANTGELFF
TRBV11-2,CASSGFVFSTDTQYF
TRBV28,CASSLSFSSYEQYF
TRBV7-7,CASSLRGWADTQYF
TRBV5-1,CASSLDGGEQYF
TRBV21-1,CASSKWDRGYNEQFF
TRBV5-6,CASSLGTSGYPYEQYF
TRBV25-1,CASSEGPNQPQHF